The sequence of this T cell receptor (beta chain) was determined in a study of blood T cell repertoires in COVID-19. Per germline, CDR1 KGHSH and CDR2 LQKENI. Between the trimmed V and J ends, which lost 4 bases and 2 bases, there was a span of 14 bases. The CDR3 loop spans 15 amino acids. Clones were sequenced by immunoSEQ multiplex PCR, and TCRdb holds only the in-frame ones, with some missing. The table includes roughly 110,000 clones, around 82% detected once. This TCR was recovered from a human donor in a cohort sampled during active COVID-19. This rearrangement joins TRBV18 to TRBJ1-1; D is unclear. Material: peripheral blood. The CDR3 DNA follows: TGTGCCAGCTCACTATATACGGGGTTAAACACTGAAGCTTTCTTT. Translation gives CASSLYTGLNTEAFF.